What follows are 31 T cell receptor beta chains derived from one specimen sequenced in a study of early T cells in non-severe SARS-CoV-2 infection. In TCRdb, the 5' RACE reads were re-called with MiXCR into one record per CDR3 protein. In the table there are 98,000 or so distinct CDR3 sequences, 12% of which are singletons. The sample consisted of whole blood. These receptors all stem from an adult who was a healthcare worker with PCR-confirmed SARS-CoV-2 infection or an uninfected control (not recorded which).

This clonotype was observed many times. V gene TRBV20-1 combines with J gene TRBJ1-1; tentative D call: TRBD1 (6 bases). There are 14 residues in the CDR3. Germline CDR1 DFQATT, CDR2 SNEGSKA (reference sequence). Trimming took off 6 bases at V and 0 bases at J, with 14 bases between the two ends. The CDR3 protein is CSAQPGQLNTEAFF. The CDR3, as DNA: TGCAGTGCGCAACCCGGACAGTTGAACACTGAAGCTTTCTTT.

The sample holds a few counts of this clonotype. This chain joins TRBV7-6 and TRBJ2-3; possibly TRBD2 for D (5 bases). CDR1 is SGHVS and CDR2 is FNYEAQ in the germline V gene. V was shortened by 3 bases and J by 2 bases, with 15 bases between the two germline ends. The CDR3 is 16 residues long. The CDR3 DNA reads TGTGCCAGCAGCTTTAGTGGGAGTGGGTCCACAGATACGCAGTATTTT. Translated, it gives CASSFSGSGSTDTQYF.

The rearrangement links TRBV7-3 to TRBJ1-6; the D is unclear. Germline lookup yields CDR1 SGHTA and CDR2 FQGTGA. This CDR3 is built from 13 residues. The V end lost 2 bases, the J end lost 10 bases, and 9 bases lay between the germline ends. The CDR3: CASSLDVKSPLHF. The CDR3 coding sequence is TGTGCCAGCAGCTTAGATGTGAAATCACCCCTCCACTTT.

The chain links TRBV7-2 to TRBJ2-1; D is undetermined. Per germline, CDR1 SGHTA and CDR2 FQGNSA. The V gene lost 4 bases and the J gene lost 9 bases, with 13 bases spanning the gap. The CDR3 has 13 residues. The CDR3 bases are TGTGCCAGCAGCTCCTCCTCTTGGGGTGAGCAGTTCTTC. It yields the protein CASSSSSWGEQFF.

This clonotype was observed a few times. The V call is TRBV12-3 or TRBV12-4, the J call TRBJ2-5, with TRBD2 matching over 7 bases. Trimming at V came to 4 bases and at J to 2 bases, leaving 10 bases not matched to a gene. The CDR3 is made up of 16 amino acids. CDR3 sequence: CASSSSRLAEQETQYF. The CDR3 coding sequence is TGTGCCAGCAGTTCGTCACGCCTAGCGGAACAAGAGACCCAGTACTTC.

CDR3 bases: TGTGCCATCAGTCCCAGGGTTTGGAACGAGCAGTACTTC. It translates to CAISPRVWNEQYF. The chain carries TRBV10-3 and TRBJ2-7, with TRBD1 as a possible D gene (5 bases). This CDR3 has 13 amino acids. V was shortened by 5 bases and J by 5 bases, with 13 bases between the two germline ends. Germline CDR1 and CDR2: ENHRY and SYGVKD.

This clonotype was found a few times. The chain combines TRBV20-1 with TRBJ1-5; D is uncertain. The V and J ends lost 6 bases and 5 bases respectively, with 17 bases between them. CDR3 length: 14 amino acids. CDR1 and CDR2 (germline): DFQATT, SNEGSKA (reference sequence). CDR3 in amino acids: CSAGGYGLYQPQHF. Written as DNA, the CDR3 is TGCAGTGCCGGAGGCTACGGTCTCTATCAGCCCCAGCATTTT.

This clonotype was counted at least ten times. The rearrangement uses TRBV19 and TRBJ2-2; 9 nucleotides agree with TRBD1. Germline V CDR1 and CDR2: LNHDA, SQIVND (reference sequence). This CDR3 comprises 16 residues. Trimming cost V 5 bases and J 2 bases; bases outside gene matches: 6. The CDR3 DNA reads as TGTGCCAGTAGTGCCCGGACAGGGGCCAACACCGGGGAGCTGTTTTTT. Translation: CASSARTGANTGELFF.

This clonotype was recorded at least ten times. This chain joins TRBV10-2 and TRBJ2-7; D gene unclear. The CDR3 runs to 11 residues. Germline CDR1 is WSHSY and CDR2 is SAAADI. V was clipped by 3 bases and J by 4 bases, with 4 bases between them. The CDR3 DNA is TGCGCCAGCAGTGATATATACGAGCAGTACTTC. As protein: CASSDIYEQYF.

The V gene is TRBV2, the J gene TRBJ2-7; 9 bases are shared with TRBD2. Germline V CDR1 and CDR2: SNHLY, FYNNEI. V was clipped by 3 bases and J by 6 bases; unmatched bases: 3. CDR3 length: 13 residues. The CDR3 here is CASSESSGTEQYF. For the CDR3, the DNA is TGTGCCAGCAGTGAGTCTAGCGGGACCGAGCAGTACTTC.

This clonotype was counted at least ten times. The genes are TRBV29-1 and TRBJ2-3; TRBD1 matches at 9 bases. The CDR3 sequence is 13 residues long. CDR1 SQVTM and CDR2 ANQGSEA come from the germline V gene. Trimming at V came to 7 bases and at J to 1 base, leaving 3 bases not matched to a gene. The CDR3 coding sequence is TGCAGCGCGGACAGGGGAGGCACAGATACGCAGTATTTT. Translated: CSADRGGTDTQYF.

The chain employs TRBV19 and TRBJ1-5; no reliable D call. The V and J ends lost 3 bases and 11 bases respectively, with 17 bases between them. Germline lookup yields CDR1 LNHDA and CDR2 SQIVND (reference sequence). The CDR3 runs 14 residues. The CDR3 reads CASSMRPAGSTQHF. The DNA for the CDR3 is TGTGCCAGTAGTATGAGGCCCGCCGGATCAACCCAGCATTTT.

The chain combines TRBV12-3 or TRBV12-4 with TRBJ1-5, with D perhaps TRBD1 (6 bases). CDR3 size: 16 residues. V was shortened by 1 base and J by 7 bases, with 17 bases between the two germline ends. The CDR3 DNA reads as TGTGCCAGCAGTTTAGTTGGCGGGGGGCGCGGGCAGCCCCAGCATTTT. It translates to CASSLVGGGRGQPQHF.

This clonotype was detected ten times or more. This chain links TRBV11-3 with TRBJ2-6; 7 bases line up with TRBD2. This CDR3 spans 18 amino acids. With 7 bases clipped from V and 1 base from J, the junction kept 13 bases outside the gene matches. Germline CDR1 and CDR2: SGHNT and YENEEA. CDR3 sequence (DNA): TGTGCCAGCACCCCAAGGCGGGGGAGCCAATCTGGGGCCAACGTCCTGACTTTC. Its translation: CASTPRRGSQSGANVLTF.

This clonotype was recorded a few times. The chain couples TRBV3-1 to TRBJ1-4; the D is unclear. Trimming pared 4 bases from V and 4 bases from J, leaving 7 bases between. The CDR3 length is 13 residues. Looked up from germline, CDR1 is LGHDT and CDR2 is YNNKEL (reference sequence). The CDR3 bases are TGTGCCAGCAGCCTACGACTTAATGAAAAACTGTTTTTT. Its translation: CASSLRLNEKLFF.

The chain combines TRBV20-1 with TRBJ2-7; D may be TRBD2 (6 bases). Per germline, CDR1 DFQATT and CDR2 SNEGSKA (reference sequence). CDR3 length equals 13 residues. The CDR3 reads CSPGDRGAYEQYF. The DNA of the CDR3 is TGCAGCCCGGGGGATCGGGGAGCCTACGAGCAGTACTTC.

V and J are TRBV6-2 or TRBV6-3 and TRBJ2-1; weak D call: TRBD1 (6 bases). Trimming took 8 bases from V and 2 from J, leaving 16 bases between them. This CDR3 is 15 amino acids long. Germline CDR1 is MNHEY and CDR2 is SVGEGT. CDR3: CASGTSGGTYNEQFF. CDR3 DNA: TGTGCCAGCGGGACATCTGGCGGTACCTACAATGAGCAGTTCTTC.

This clonotype has a count of ten or more. As DNA, the CDR3 is TGTGCCAGCAGTCCCCCTTCGACAGGGCGCAACTATGGCTACACCTTC. This gives the protein CASSPPSTGRNYGYTF. The chain links TRBV6-5 to TRBJ1-2, with 7 positions matching TRBD1. Germline V gene data show CDR1 as MNHEY and CDR2 as SVGAGI. J lost 2 bases, V lost 5 bases, and 11 bases had no gene match. This CDR3 spans 16 amino acids.

The chain is built from TRBV12-3 or TRBV12-4 and TRBJ2-2; unclear D gene. This CDR3 has 14 residues. V dropped 5 bases and J dropped 1 base, with 8 bases sitting between them. The CDR3 is CASSQGRNTGELFF. The CDR3 nucleotides are TGTGCCAGCAGTCAAGGACGGAACACCGGGGAGCTGTTTTTT.

Many counts were recorded for this clonotype. At one of its ends the junction is not consistent with the germline gene, which may arise from a read error. The chain has TRBV27 and TRBJ2-1; 9 bases line up with TRBD2. CDR1 and CDR2 from the germline V gene are MNHEY and SMNVEV (reference sequence). The CDR3 is 13 amino acids. The CDR3 reads CASSLRGSGSGLF. The DNA of the CDR3 is TGTGCCAGCAGTTTAAGGGGTAGCGGGAGCGGGTTGTTC.

The chain recombines TRBV29-1 with TRBJ2-5; D is possibly TRBD1 or TRBD2 (6 bases each). The CDR3 extends over 14 amino acids. The V gene lost 1 base and the J gene lost 2 bases, with 11 bases spanning the gap. Per the germline V gene, CDR1 is SQVTM and CDR2 is ANQGSEA. The chain's CDR3 is CSVEGGAIQETQYF. In DNA, the CDR3 is TGCAGCGTTGAAGGGGGGGCAATACAAGAGACCCAGTACTTC. The full variable domain, rest sourced from reference TRBV29-1 and TRBJ2-5, is SAVISQKPSRDICQRGTSLTIQCQVDSQVTMMFWYRQQPGQSLTLIATANQGSEATYESGFVIDKFPISRPNLTFSTLTVSNMSPEDSSIYLCSVEGGAIQETQYFGPGTRLLVL.

The chain recombines TRBV2 with TRBJ2-2; TRBD1 matches at 9 bases. Germline values: CDR1 SNHLY, CDR2 FYNNEI. The CDR3 is 15 residues long. The J segment lost 5 bases and the V segment lost 5 bases, leaving 6 bases of the junction unmatched. CDR3 nucleotides: TGTGCCAGCAGTACCGGGACAGGGAATACCGGGGAGCTGTTTTTT. Translating it yields CASSTGTGNTGELFF. Filled out from reference TRBV2 and TRBJ2-2, the complete variable domain reads EPEVTQTPSHQVTQMGQEVILRCVPISNHLYFYWYRQILGQKVEFLVSFYNNEISEKSEIFDDQFSVERPDGSNFTLKIRSTKLEDSAMYFCASSTGTGNTGELFFGEGSRLTVL.

This clonotype has a count of ten or more. The rearrangement joins TRBV7-3 to TRBJ2-3; D gene uncertain. This CDR3 region has 14 residues. Per germline, CDR1 SGHTA and CDR2 FQGTGA. The V end lost 1 base, the J end lost 2 bases, and 7 bases lay between the germline ends. CDR3 bases: TGTGCCAGCAGCTTAATGAGCACCACAGATACGCAGTATTTT. The encoded protein is CASSLMSTTDTQYF.

The rearrangement joins TRBV5-1 to TRBJ2-7; D not certain. Germline CDR1 is SGHRS and CDR2 is YFSETQ. Trimming removed 1 base at V and 2 bases at J, with 7 bases between. The CDR3 is 13 residues long. CDR3 DNA sequence: TGCGCCAGCAGCTTGTCGCCGGCCTACGAGCAGTACTTC. Translating it yields CASSLSPAYEQYF.

This chain joins TRBV6-2 or TRBV6-3 and TRBJ2-1; D remains ambiguous. Germline CDR1 and CDR2: MNHEY and SVGEGT. The CDR3 runs to 14 residues. The V end lost 3 bases, the J end lost 4 bases, and 10 bases lay between the germline ends. This CDR3 is CASSYINHYNEQFF. CDR3 in DNA: TGTGCCAGCAGTTATATCAACCATTACAATGAGCAGTTCTTC.

CDR3 in amino acids: CASSPPGRGYQETQYF. The CDR3 DNA sequence: TGTGCCAGCAGCCCCCCGGGGAGGGGGTACCAAGAGACCCAGTACTTC. The chain is built from TRBV5-4 and TRBJ2-5, with D maybe TRBD2 (7 bases). CDR1 and CDR2 from the germline V gene are SGHNT and YYREEE (reference sequence). The V and J ends lost 4 bases and 0 bases respectively, with 16 bases between them. This CDR3 is built from 16 residues.

V and J are TRBV11-2 and TRBJ2-1; possible D gene TRBD2, 5 bases. CDR1 is SGHAT, CDR2 FQNNGV, per germline. V was pared by 3 bases and J by 7 bases, with 7 bases between. The CDR3 has 12 amino acids. The CDR3 nucleotides read TGTGCCAGCAGCTTCGGAGGAAATGAGCAGTTCTTC. This codes for CASSFGGNEQFF. The whole variable domain, remainder taken from reference TRBV11-2 and TRBJ2-1, is EAGVAQSPRYKIIEKRQSVAFWCNPISGHATLYWYQQILGQGPKLLIQFQNNGVVDDSQLPKDRFSAERLKGVDSTLKIQPAKLEDSAVYLCASSFGGNEQFFGPGTRLTVL.

Only a few counts were recorded for this clonotype. The chain carries TRBV20-1 and TRBJ2-1, with 7 nucleotides matching TRBD2. The germline gives CDR1 DFQATT, CDR2 SNEGSKA (reference sequence). Trimming removed 7 bases from V and 6 bases from J; junction bases left unmatched: 9. The CDR3 has 13 amino acids. CDR3 region: CSGAGTDVNEQFF. DNA for the CDR3: TGCAGTGGAGCGGGAACCGACGTCAATGAGCAGTTCTTC.

As regards this clonotype: At one end, the junction sequence differs from germline, possibly due to a read error. This rearrangement joins TRBV7-7 to TRBJ2-1; the D is unclear. The germline V gene encodes CDR1 SSHAT and CDR2 FNYEAQ (reference sequence). This CDR3 comprises 16 residues. The chain's CDR3 is CASSTLLDPSYNEQFF. CDR3 coding DNA: TGTGCTAGCAGCACCCTACTCGACCCCTCCTACAATGAGCAGTTCTTC. The full variable domain, rest sourced from reference TRBV7-7 and TRBJ2-1, is GAGVSQSPRYKVTKRGQDVTLRCDPISSHATLYWYQQALGQGPEFLTYFNYEAQPDKSGLPSDRFSAERPEGSISTLTIQRTEQRDSAMYRCASSTLLDPSYNEQFFGPGTRLTVL.

The rearrangement uses TRBV11-2 and TRBJ2-1; 8 nucleotides match TRBD2. The CDR3 extends over 16 amino acids. Germline CDR1 reads SGHAT; CDR2 reads FQNNGV. Unmatched junction bases numbered 11, after V lost 2 bases and J lost 8 bases. The CDR3 protein is CASSLSGGAVVYEQFF. CDR3 sequence (DNA): TGTGCCAGCAGCTTATCGGGGGGGGCGGTCGTCTATGAGCAGTTCTTC.

This clonotype appeared many times. V and J are TRBV11-3 and TRBJ2-1, with 8 bases aligning to TRBD1. After removal of 4 bases from V and 3 bases from J, the junction contained 2 bases not matched to a gene. The length of the CDR3 is 14 residues. CDR1 and CDR2 (germline): SGHNT, YENEEA. CDR3 nucleotide sequence: TGTGCCAGCAGCTCCGGACAGGGCTACAATGAGCAGTTCTTC. The encoded protein is CASSSGQGYNEQFF. Full variable domain (remainder filled in from reference TRBV11-3 and TRBJ2-1): EAGVVQSPRYKIIEKKQPVAFWCNPISGHNTLYWYLQNLGQGPELLIRYENEEAVDDSQLPKDRFSAERLKGVDSTLKIQPAELGDSAVYLCASSSGQGYNEQFFGPGTRLTVL.